This T cell receptor beta chain was found in a study of blood T cells in healthy people across ages. The use of a sample-barcoded 5' primer and a J-beta primer mix characterized a second PCR of 7 to 11 cycles. In TCRdb, the 5' RACE reads were re-called with MiXCR into one record per CDR3 protein. The table has roughly 720,000 distinct CDR3 sequences, roughly 50% seen once; the top ten hold about 42%. The CDR3 is made up of 14 amino acids. The germline V gene encodes CDR1 ENHRY and CDR2 SYGVKD. The chain recombines TRBV10-3 with TRBJ2-1; no reliable D call. The end of the DNA is better explained by TRBJ2-7, so the J call may be wrong. The specimen sequenced was blood. The sequence came from an elderly man in good health. The DNA for the CDR3 is TGTGCCATCAGTCGGTCGGAATCCTACAATGAGCAGTACTTC. This translates into CAISRSESYNEQYF.